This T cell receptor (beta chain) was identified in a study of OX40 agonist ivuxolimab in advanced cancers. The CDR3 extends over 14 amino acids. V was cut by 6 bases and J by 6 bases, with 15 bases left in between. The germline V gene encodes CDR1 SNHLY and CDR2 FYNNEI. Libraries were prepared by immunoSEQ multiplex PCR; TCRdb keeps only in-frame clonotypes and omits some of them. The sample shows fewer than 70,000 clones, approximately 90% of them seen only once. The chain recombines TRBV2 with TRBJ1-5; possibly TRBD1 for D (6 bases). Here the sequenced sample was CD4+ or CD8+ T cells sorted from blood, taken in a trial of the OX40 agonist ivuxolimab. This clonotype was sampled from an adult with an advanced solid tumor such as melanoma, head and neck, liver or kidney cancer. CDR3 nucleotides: TGTGCCAGCAGCGAACAGGGTTTCCGTCAGCCCCAGCATTTT. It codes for CASSEQGFRQPQHF.